The entry below gives a single T cell receptor beta chain sequence along with its context. Its matching antigen is unknown. Trimming took off 1 base at V and 3 bases at J, with 10 bases between the two ends. Germline V gene sequence: CDR1 SEHNR, CDR2 FQNEAQ (reference sequence). The CDR3 extends over 15 amino acids. Sequenced by immunoSEQ multiplex PCR; TCRdb stores in-frame clones only, minus some. Of thousands of clones listed, about 85% are singletons. These data belong to a study of chemoradiotherapy in HPV16-positive cancers. Whole-study context: A couple of HPV16-positive patients' cells yielded candidate HPV-specific clones and common motifs.

Findings and caveats of the study: Only a couple of HPV16-positive patients supplied the functional HPV-specificity definition. During treatment, candidate HPV-specific clones and E7-related motifs expanded in tumor.

The sequence was obtained from a human donor with HPV-associated anogenital cancer. Sequences were derived from tumor tissue, sampled from a patient who underwent chemoradiotherapy. The rearrangement links TRBV7-9 to TRBJ1-5; D gene uncertain. CDR3 amino acids: CASSLGGRTNQPQHF. CDR3 nucleotide sequence: TGTGCCAGCAGCTTAGGTGGACGTACCAATCAGCCCCAGCATTTT. The whole variable domain, filled in from reference TRBV7-9 and TRBJ1-5, reads DTGVSQNPRHKITKRGQNVTFRCDPISEHNRLYWYRQTLGQGPEFLTYFQNEAQLEKSRLLSDRFSAERPKGSFSTLEIQRTEQGDSAMYLCASSLGGRTNQPQHFGDGTRLSIL.